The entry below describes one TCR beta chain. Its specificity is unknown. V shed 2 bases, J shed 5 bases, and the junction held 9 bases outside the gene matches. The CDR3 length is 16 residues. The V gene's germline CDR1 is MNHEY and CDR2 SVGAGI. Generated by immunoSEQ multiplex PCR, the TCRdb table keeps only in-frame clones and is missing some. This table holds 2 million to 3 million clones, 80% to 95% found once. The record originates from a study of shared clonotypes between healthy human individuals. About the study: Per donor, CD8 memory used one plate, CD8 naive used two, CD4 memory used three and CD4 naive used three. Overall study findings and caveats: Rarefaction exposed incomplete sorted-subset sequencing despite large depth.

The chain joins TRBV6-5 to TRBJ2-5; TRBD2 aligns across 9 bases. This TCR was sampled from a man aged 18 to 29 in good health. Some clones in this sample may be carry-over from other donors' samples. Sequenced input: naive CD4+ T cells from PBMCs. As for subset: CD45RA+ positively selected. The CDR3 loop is CASSYGGSGRWETQYF. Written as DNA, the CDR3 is TGTGCCAGCAGTTACGGGGGTAGCGGGAGATGGGAGACCCAGTACTTC.